The 3 T cell receptor beta chains presented below share a single source sample, sequenced in a study of cytomegalovirus exposure and HLA in healthy donors. The PCR had 60 Vbeta and 13 Jbeta primers. Profiled with immunoSEQ multiplex PCR; TCRdb holds only in-frame clones, not every one. Counted here are about 140,000 clones, 70% to 85% occurring once; the ten biggest clones make up less than 2%. Material: PBMCs. These receptors were obtained from a woman in her thirties or forties in good health and CMV-seronegative.

V gene TRBV28 combines with J gene TRBJ2-1; D may be TRBD2 (6 bases). The germline CDR1 and CDR2 sequences are MDHEN and SYDVKM. The CDR3 loop spans 17 amino acids. Trimming shortened V by 3 bases and J by 0 bases, and 15 bases separated the two germline ends. DNA for the CDR3: TGTGCCAGCAGTTTTCTATGGGCGGGACTCTCCTACAATGAGCAGTTCTTC. This sequence encodes CASSFLWAGLSYNEQFF.

The chain links TRBV5-4 to TRBJ1-1; D not resolved. The CDR3 has 14 amino acids. V was cut by 3 bases and J by 3 bases, with 12 bases left in between. Germline loops: CDR1 SGHNT, CDR2 YYREEE (reference sequence). CDR3 protein: CASSSRGWDTEAFF. DNA of the CDR3: TGTGCCAGCAGCTCGAGAGGCTGGGACACTGAAGCTTTCTTT. The entire variable domain, with the rest obtained from reference TRBV5-4 and TRBJ1-1, is as follows: ETGVTQSPTHLIKTRGQQVTLRCSSQSGHNTVSWYQQALGQGPQFIFQYYREEENGRGNFPPRFSGLQFPNYSSELNVNALELDDSALYLCASSSRGWDTEAFFGQGTRLTVV.

The chain combines TRBV28 with TRBJ1-2; 9 nucleotides line up with TRBD1. Germline trimming cut 5 bases from V and 8 bases from J; bases unmatched to any gene: 6. In germline, CDR1 is MDHEN, CDR2 SYDVKM. The CDR3 length is 13 residues. DNA for the CDR3: TGTGCCAGCAGTCCCGGGACAGGGTTGGGCTACACCTTC. Its translation is CASSPGTGLGYTF.